Following are 18 T cell receptor beta chains from one sample sequenced in a study of T cell responses to AZD1222 COVID-19 vaccine. The assay was immunoSEQ multiplex PCR, and TCRdb's table has in-frame clones only and misses some. The sample yields around 130,000 clones, around 84% seen once. Sequencing used peripheral blood, obtained on day 0 of AZD1222 vaccination. The receptors shown here come from an adult in good health.

This clone has only one observation. This chain joins TRBV7-2 and TRBJ2-3; no clear D gene. The CDR3 is 11 amino acids. V lost 5 bases, J lost 7 bases, and 7 bases lay in between. Germline V gene sequence: CDR1 SGHTA, CDR2 FQGNSA. CDR3 coding DNA: TGTGCCAGCAGCCTCCAATATACGCAGTATTTT. Translating it yields CASSLQYTQYF.

The rearrangement uses TRBV27 and TRBJ2-7, with 8 bases matching TRBD1. The junction had 8 bases not matched to a gene; V was cut back by 6 bases and J by 4 bases. This CDR3 spans 14 amino acids. The germline V gene encodes CDR1 MNHEY and CDR2 SMNVEV (reference sequence). Here the CDR3 DNA reads TGTGCCAGCAGCCCTATCGGGACAGGTTACGAGCAGTACTTC. Translated: CASSPIGTGYEQYF.

This chain links TRBV7-2 with TRBJ2-5, with a tentative D call TRBD1 (6 bases). This CDR3 region has 16 residues. V lost 5 bases and J lost 5, with 21 bases in between. CDR1 SGHTA and CDR2 FQGNSA come from the germline V gene. The CDR3 sequence is CASSGLKDSLKETQYF. Here the CDR3 DNA reads TGTGCCAGCAGCGGCTTAAAGGACAGTCTAAAGGAGACCCAGTACTTC.

Here the CDR3 reads CASGRQGGVTEAFF. The CDR3 DNA reads TGTGCCAGCGGGAGACAGGGAGGTGTCACTGAAGCTTTCTTT. This chain joins TRBV2 and TRBJ1-1; 7 positions agree with TRBD1. Germline CDR1 is SNHLY and CDR2 is FYNNEI. Unmatched junction bases numbered 10, after V lost 8 bases and J lost 4 bases. The CDR3 totals 14 residues. The variable domain in full, completed from reference TRBV2 and TRBJ1-1, reads EPEVTQTPSHQVTQMGQEVILRCVPISNHLYFYWYRQILGQKVEFLVSFYNNEISEKSEIFDDQFSVERPDGSNFTLKIRSTKLEDSAMYFCASGRQGGVTEAFFGQGTRLTVV.

V usage is TRBV2 and J usage is TRBJ2-1, with TRBD2 matching over 15 bases. Germline V gives CDR1 SNHLY, CDR2 FYNNEI. The ends lost 2 bases at V and 8 bases at J; junction bases unmatched: 7. This CDR3 region has 17 residues. The CDR3 loop reads CASSEFRTSGGADEQFF. The CDR3 DNA is TGTGCCAGCAGTGAATTTCGGACTAGCGGGGGGGCCGATGAGCAGTTCTTC.

The chain uses TRBV19 and TRBJ2-7; 7 bases match TRBD1. The CDR3 runs to 15 residues. Germline values: CDR1 LNHDA, CDR2 SQIVND (reference sequence). The trim removed 7 bases at V and 4 bases at J, leaving 13 bases unmatched. CDR3 region: CASTPKSGQPYEQYF. CDR3 coding DNA: TGTGCCAGTACCCCAAAATCGGGACAGCCTTACGAGCAGTACTTC.

J is TRBJ1-1 and V is TRBV7-2; 7 nucleotides align to TRBD1. CDR1 and CDR2 from the germline V gene are SGHTA and FQGNSA. Trimming at V came to 0 bases and at J to 14 bases, leaving 21 bases not matched to a gene. This CDR3 has 17 residues. CDR3 amino acids: CASSLAPPQGPLAKVFF. The CDR3 coding sequence is TGTGCCAGCAGCTTAGCCCCTCCACAGGGGCCGCTTGCTAAGGTGTTCTTT.

This clone was seen only a few times. This chain connects TRBV7-2 to TRBJ1-1; 8 bases are shared with TRBD1. J was trimmed by 2 bases and V by 5 bases; bases with no gene match: 7. This CDR3 has 15 amino acids. Germline lookup yields CDR1 SGHTA and CDR2 FQGNSA. The CDR3 loop reads CASSPGDRRNTEAFF. The CDR3, as DNA: TGTGCCAGCAGCCCTGGGGACAGGAGAAACACTGAAGCTTTCTTT.

The chain employs TRBV10-3 and TRBJ2-7; no firm D call. Germline V CDR1 and CDR2: ENHRY, SYGVKD. The V and J ends lost 4 bases and 3 bases respectively, with 4 bases between them. The length of the CDR3 is 11 residues. The CDR3 here is CAISVGYEQYF. CDR3 sequence (DNA): TGTGCCATCAGTGTTGGCTACGAGCAGTACTTC.

This clone showed up just a few times. The chain is built from TRBV5-1 and TRBJ1-1; D not certain. The CDR3 has 13 amino acids. V shed 2 bases and J shed 4 bases, with 9 bases lying between them. Germline values: CDR1 SGHRS, CDR2 YFSETQ. CDR3 residues: CASSFEGPTEAFF. Written as DNA, the CDR3 is TGCGCCAGCAGCTTCGAGGGTCCCACTGAAGCTTTCTTT.

This clone was observed a single time. The CDR3 bases are TGTGCCAGTAAATTGGACAGGGCTGTTGGCTACACCTTC. It specifies CASKLDRAVGYTF. The chain is built from TRBV19 and TRBJ1-2; 8 nucleotides align to TRBD1. The germline gives CDR1 LNHDA, CDR2 SQIVND (reference sequence). The CDR3 covers 13 residues. The junction had 8 bases not matched to a gene; V was cut back by 7 bases and J by 7 bases.

As to this clone: The same CDR3 arises from other DNA sequences in this sample as well. The chain recombines TRBV2 with TRBJ1-1; the D gene is possibly TRBD1 (5 bases). V was clipped by 6 bases and J by 0 bases, with 8 bases between them. In germline, CDR1 is SNHLY, CDR2 FYNNEI. CDR3 length: 13 residues. CDR3 protein: CASSEGLNTEAFF. The DNA of the CDR3 is TGTGCCAGCAGCGAGGGACTGAACACTGAAGCTTTCTTT.

This clone was detected once. The chain recombines TRBV7-9 with TRBJ2-7; D not resolved. The CDR3 is 12 residues long. V lost 1 base and J lost 7, with 8 bases in between. Per the germline V gene, CDR1 is SEHNR and CDR2 is FQNEAQ (reference sequence). CDR3: CASSLEGWEQYF. The DNA for the CDR3 is TGTGCCAGCAGCTTAGAAGGGTGGGAGCAGTACTTC.

The chain employs TRBV5-6 and TRBJ2-7; D possibly matches TRBD1 or TRBD2 (5 bases each). Between the trimmed V and J ends, which lost 0 bases and 3 bases, there was a span of 13 bases. The CDR3 runs 15 residues. The germline V gene has CDR1 SGHDT and CDR2 YYEEEE. The CDR3 region has the DNA TGTGCCAGCAGCTTGGTAGGGGAGCGGAGCTACGAGCAGTACTTC. This gives the protein CASSLVGERSYEQYF.

This clone was found a few times. The chain is built from TRBV5-4 and TRBJ2-7; D is possibly TRBD2 (7 bases). This CDR3 has 14 amino acids. Per the germline V gene, CDR1 is SGHNT and CDR2 is YYREEE (reference sequence). Trimming shortened V by 1 base and J by 2 bases, and 10 bases separated the two germline ends. The CDR3 sequence is CASSLNGGPYEQYF. Here the CDR3 DNA reads TGTGCCAGCAGCTTGAACGGGGGGCCCTACGAGCAGTACTTC.

This clone showed up just a few times. This chain links TRBV7-2 with TRBJ1-3, with D unclear. This CDR3 has 13 residues. CDR1 and CDR2 from the germline V gene are SGHTA and FQGNSA. Trimming removed 1 base from V and 7 bases from J, with 8 bases in between. In nucleotides, the CDR3 is TGTGCCAGCAGCTTAGGAGCGGGGAACACCATATATTTT. Protein product: CASSLGAGNTIYF.

This clone is medium-sized (0.01 to 0.1%). The chain links TRBV28 to TRBJ2-7; 10 nucleotides align to TRBD1. Losses at the gene ends were 6 bases for V and 5 bases for J; bases not matched to a gene: 7. The CDR3 is 14 amino acids. The V gene's germline CDR1 is MDHEN and CDR2 SYDVKM. CDR3 sequence reads: CASRPGQGSHEQYF. The CDR3 coding sequence is TGTGCCAGCAGACCGGGACAGGGGTCCCACGAGCAGTACTTC.

The CDR3 is CASSVVEGGRTDTQYF. In DNA form, the CDR3 reads TGTGCCAGCAGCGTAGTCGAGGGGGGCCGCACAGATACGCAGTATTTT. The chain recombines TRBV9 with TRBJ2-3; the D call may be TRBD1 or TRBD2 (6 bases each). Trimming stripped 0 bases from V and 1 base from J, with 12 bases between. This CDR3 region has 16 residues. CDR1 is SGDLS and CDR2 is YYNGEE in the germline V gene. The whole variable domain, remainder taken from reference TRBV9 and TRBJ2-3, is DSGVTQTPKHLITATGQRVTLRCSPRSGDLSVYWYQQSLDQGLQFLIQYYNGEERAKGNILERFSAQQFPDLHSELNLSSLELGDSALYFCASSVVEGGRTDTQYFGPGTRLTVL.